Shown below are 21 T cell receptor beta chains from a single sample sequenced in a study of shared clonotypes between healthy human individuals. Libraries were prepared by immunoSEQ multiplex PCR; TCRdb keeps only in-frame clonotypes and omits some of them. The sample includes under 1,100,000 clones, approximately 80% seen only once; the top ten take more than 0.55%. Sequences were obtained from memory CD4+ T cells from PBMCs. Subset defined: CD45RA-negative fraction. Receptors were obtained from a man aged 18 to 29 in good health. Some clones in this sample may be carry-over from other donors' samples.

The chain links TRBV4-2 to TRBJ2-6; no firm D call. This CDR3 region has 19 residues. Germline lookup yields CDR1 LGHNA and CDR2 YNFKEQ. V was pared by 2 bases and J by 0 bases, with 17 bases between. The CDR3 reads CASSQKILSGSSGANVLTF. CDR3 nucleotide sequence: TGTGCCAGCAGCCAAAAAATTCTATCAGGATCCTCTGGGGCCAACGTCCTGACTTTC.

This clone has just a few counts. Other DNA sequences of this sample code for an identical CDR3. The rearrangement uses TRBV19 and TRBJ2-1; D ambiguous. This CDR3 region has 11 residues. The V gene lost 1 base and the J gene lost 7 bases, with 2 bases spanning the gap. Germline assignment: CDR1 LNHDA and CDR2 SQIVND (reference sequence). In nucleotides, the CDR3 is TGTGCCAGTAGTATAGCAAATGAGCAGTTCTTC. Translating it yields CASSIANEQFF.

The V gene is TRBV5-1, the J gene TRBJ2-1; the match to TRBD2 covers 11 bases. The V gene end was trimmed by 1 base and the J gene end by 7 bases; junction bases not matched to a gene: 7. The CDR3 length is 16 residues. Per the germline V gene, CDR1 is SGHRS and CDR2 is YFSETQ. The CDR3 is CASSLLLAGEGNEQFF. DNA of the CDR3: TGCGCCAGCAGCTTGTTACTAGCGGGAGAAGGGAATGAGCAGTTCTTC.

This clone appeared many times. This chain joins TRBV11-3 and TRBJ2-2; D may be TRBD2 (5 bases). The CDR3 length is 14 residues. V dropped 8 bases and J dropped 2 bases, with 12 bases sitting between them. Germline V lookup: CDR1 SGHNT, CDR2 YENEEA. The CDR3 sequence: CASSRELNTGELFF. CDR3 bases: TGTGCCAGCTCAAGGGAGCTCAACACCGGGGAGCTGTTTTTT.

On this clone itself: This likely came from a read error, as a far larger clone is one base away. The chain links TRBV7-2 to TRBJ2-2, with D possibly TRBD1 on 6 matching bases. The CDR3 is made up of 15 amino acids. Germline CDR1 SGHTA, CDR2 FQGNSA. The CDR3 protein is CASSPLRGNTRELFF. In nucleotides, the CDR3 is TGTGCCAGCAGCCCCTTGAGGGGGAACACCAGGGAGCTGTTTTTT.

V usage is TRBV5-6 and J usage is TRBJ1-3, with D uncertain. V dropped 5 bases and J dropped 8 bases, with 17 bases sitting between them. Per the germline V gene, CDR1 is SGHDT and CDR2 is YYEEEE. This CDR3 comprises 14 residues. DNA of the CDR3: TGTGCCAGCAGTAGGACGCGGGCAGGAGACACCATATATTTT. Translating gives CASSRTRAGDTIYF.

The chain recombines TRBV27 with TRBJ1-5, with D tentatively TRBD1 (5 bases). This CDR3 comprises 17 residues. The germline gives CDR1 MNHEY, CDR2 SMNVEV (reference sequence). V was trimmed by 1 base and J by 7 bases, leaving 20 bases between them. For the CDR3, the DNA is TGTGCCAGCAGTTTATTCTCCTTGGAGAGGGGAGGCCAGCCCCAGCATTTT. Translating gives CASSLFSLERGGQPQHF.

In its sample, this clone was seen a few times. This could be a read error, since a much larger clone is one nucleotide away. Here the CDR3 DNA reads TGTGCCAGCAGTTCGGGGACTGCGGCTTTCTTT. It specifies CASSSGTAAFF. This rearrangement joins TRBV27 to TRBJ1-1; tentatively, D is TRBD1 (5 bases). V lost 4 bases and J 11 bases, leaving 11 bases between the germline ends. This CDR3 comprises 11 residues. Germline-derived CDR1 and CDR2 are MNHEY and SMNVEV (reference sequence).

This sequence joins TRBV6-6 and TRBJ1-2; D is unresolved. The V gene's germline CDR1 is MNHNY and CDR2 SVGAGI (reference sequence). The CDR3 totals 15 residues. The germline V and J ends were trimmed by 5 bases and 1 base, with 14 bases remaining between them. CDR3: CASSPSRSVNYGYTF. CDR3 DNA sequence: TGTGCCAGCAGTCCCTCCAGAAGCGTTAACTATGGCTACACCTTC.

The V and J genes are TRBV27 and TRBJ2-3; D gene ambiguous. V lost 3 bases and J lost 1, with 8 bases in between. Germline CDR1 MNHEY, CDR2 SMNVEV (reference sequence). The CDR3 consists of 14 residues. The CDR3 DNA sequence: TGTGCCAGCAGTTTGAAACCTGGCACAGATACGCAGTATTTT. It codes for CASSLKPGTDTQYF.

This clone appeared a single time. This chain links TRBV30 with TRBJ1-1, with 7 bases lining up with TRBD1. This CDR3 has 13 residues. The germline CDR1 and CDR2 sequences are GTSNPN and SVGIG (reference sequence). V lost 3 bases to trimming and J lost 4 bases; unmatched junction nucleotides: 5. The CDR3 spells CAWRQDRVTEAFF. In DNA form, the CDR3 reads TGTGCCTGGAGGCAAGACAGGGTCACTGAAGCTTTCTTT.

This chain connects TRBV27 to TRBJ2-6; TRBD1 matches 7 bases. Looked up from germline, CDR1 is MNHEY and CDR2 is SMNVEV (reference sequence). With 6 bases clipped from V and 0 bases from J, the junction kept 17 bases outside the gene matches. The CDR3 loop spans 20 amino acids. CDR3 amino acids: CASRKTPPGQLFSGANVLTF. CDR3 nucleotide sequence: TGTGCCAGCAGAAAAACACCCCCGGGACAGCTCTTCTCTGGGGCCAACGTCCTGACTTTC.

This chain connects TRBV11-2 to TRBJ2-7; TRBD1 is a possible D gene (5 bases). The ends were cut back, 5 bases at V and 1 base at J, with 15 bases in the middle. CDR3 size: 15 residues. Germline assignment: CDR1 SGHAT and CDR2 FQNNGV. In DNA, the CDR3 is TGTGCCAGCAGCCCGAGACCAGGGCTTTCCTACGAGCAGTACTTC. It codes for CASSPRPGLSYEQYF.

This clone was seen a handful of times. This chain joins TRBV28 and TRBJ2-7; D might be TRBD2 (7 bases). This CDR3 has 15 residues. The germline V gene has CDR1 MDHEN and CDR2 SYDVKM. The V gene lost 5 bases and the J gene lost 1 base, with 15 bases spanning the gap. This CDR3 is CASSAQGRGSYEQYF. CDR3 bases: TGTGCCAGCAGTGCCCAGGGGAGGGGGTCCTACGAGCAGTACTTC.

This clone came up a few times. This rearrangement joins TRBV10-3 to TRBJ1-2; no definite D call. V gave up 0 bases and J gave up 4 bases, with 6 bases separating them. Germline V gives CDR1 ENHRY, CDR2 SYGVKD. This CDR3 spans 13 amino acids. DNA of the CDR3: TGTGCCATCAGTGAGTCAGGGAGCTATGGCTACACCTTC. This codes for CAISESGSYGYTF.

CDR3 coding DNA: TGTGCCAGCTCACCGGGGTTACTTAATGAAAAACTGTTTTTT. It translates to CASSPGLLNEKLFF. The chain couples TRBV18 to TRBJ1-4; no clear D gene. CDR3 size: 14 residues. The germline CDR1 and CDR2 sequences are KGHSH and LQKENI. Trimming removed 3 bases from V and 4 bases from J, with 9 bases in between.

Ten or more counts support this clone. This chain uses TRBV30 with TRBJ1-4; a possible D gene is TRBD1 (6 bases). V was shortened by 1 base and J by 8 bases, with 14 bases between the two germline ends. This CDR3 spans 14 amino acids. Germline V lookup: CDR1 GTSNPN, CDR2 SVGIG (reference sequence). The CDR3 coding sequence is TGTGCCTGGAGTGGGTGGGGGGCGGAGGAAAAACTGTTTTTT. Amino acid sequence: CAWSGWGAEEKLFF.

J is TRBJ1-3 and V is TRBV9; D call uncertain. The ends were cut back, 0 bases at V and 5 bases at J, with 9 bases in the middle. Germline CDR1 and CDR2: SGDLS and YYNGEE. The CDR3 spans 14 residues. The CDR3 spells CASSVATERNTIYF. CDR3 coding DNA: TGTGCCAGCAGCGTAGCTACAGAAAGAAACACCATATATTTT.

This clone came up once. This rearrangement joins TRBV6-5 to TRBJ2-5; D possibly corresponds to TRBD1 (6 bases). Germline V gives CDR1 MNHEY, CDR2 SVGAGI. V dropped 6 bases and J dropped 7 bases, with 9 bases sitting between them. This CDR3 is built from 11 residues. The CDR3 sequence is CASRIRGTQYF. CDR3 DNA: TGTGCCAGCAGAATCAGGGGGACCCAGTACTTC.

The chain carries TRBV7-6 and TRBJ2-3, with unresolved D. CDR1 and CDR2 (germline): SGHVS, FNYEAQ. This CDR3 comprises 15 residues. Trimming shortened V by 5 bases and J by 3 bases, and 15 bases separated the two germline ends. CDR3: CASSPVFSPTDTQYF. CDR3 sequence (DNA): TGTGCCAGCAGCCCCGTTTTTTCCCCGACAGATACGCAGTATTTT.

This sequence joins TRBV6-1 and TRBJ1-5, with D tentatively TRBD1 (5 bases). The germline gives CDR1 MNHNS, CDR2 SASEGT. CDR3 length equals 15 residues. Deletions cut 3 bases from V and 1 base from J, with 10 bases between. The CDR3 DNA sequence: TGTGCCAGCAGTGACAGGGTAGTCAGCAATCAGCCCCAGCATTTT. Its protein is CASSDRVVSNQPQHF.